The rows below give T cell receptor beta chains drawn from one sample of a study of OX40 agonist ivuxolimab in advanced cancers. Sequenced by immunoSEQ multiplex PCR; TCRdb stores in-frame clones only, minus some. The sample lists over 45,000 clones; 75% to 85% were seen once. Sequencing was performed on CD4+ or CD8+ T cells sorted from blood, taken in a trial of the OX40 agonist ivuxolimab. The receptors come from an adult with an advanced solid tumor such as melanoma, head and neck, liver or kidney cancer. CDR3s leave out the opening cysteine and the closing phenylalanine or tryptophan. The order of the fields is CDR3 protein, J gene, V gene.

CDR3: ASSARPSGSYEQY
J: TRBJ2-7
V: TRBV6-5

CDR3: AWKSNTEAF
J: TRBJ1-1
V: TRBV30

CDR3: AWSYRGGDEQF
J: TRBJ2-1
V: TRBV30

CDR3: ASRSSGLSHNEQF
J: TRBJ2-1
V: TRBV2

CDR3: ASSGDGTGALYNEQF
J: TRBJ2-1
V: TRBV6-1

CDR3: ASSSGTSFTDTQY
J: TRBJ2-3
V: TRBV11-2

CDR3: ASSRATGTDTQY
J: TRBJ2-3
V: TRBV19

CDR3: ASSQDAGFYEQY
J: TRBJ2-7
V: TRBV4-2

CDR3: ASSLRGLKDYEQY
J: TRBJ2-7
V: TRBV27

CDR3: ASSVSGLAGIEQF
J: TRBJ2-1
V: TRBV6-5

CDR3: ASSPRGGRKPQH
J: TRBJ1-5
V: TRBV6-5

CDR3: ASSSSGRTEAF
J: TRBJ1-1
V: TRBV5-4

CDR3: ASSFSGQSSYEQY
J: TRBJ2-7
V: TRBV6-5

CDR3: ASSRGRGGIEEQF
J: TRBJ2-1
V: TRBV5-6

CDR3: ASSLLGNANTGELF
J: TRBJ2-2
V: TRBV7-6

CDR3: ASSLSQNTEAF
J: TRBJ1-1
V: TRBV7-3

CDR3: ASRRAGTNYGYT
J: TRBJ1-2
V: TRBV19

CDR3: ASSLGPGTGELF
J: TRBJ2-2
V: TRBV7-2

CDR3: ASRRTRGVTEAF
J: TRBJ1-1
V: TRBV5-8

CDR3: ASSFPGQEGPQH
J: TRBJ1-5
V: TRBV11-1

CDR3: ASSEWAGGPGDTQY
J: TRBJ2-3
V: TRBV10-2

CDR3: ASSETFQGPGELF
J: TRBJ2-2
V: TRBV6-1

CDR3: ASTLENEQF
J: TRBJ2-1
V: TRBV6-1

CDR3: ALRGEGRSEQF
J: TRBJ2-1
V: TRBV6-1

CDR3: ASSARISSYEQY
J: TRBJ2-7
V: TRBV6-5

CDR3: ASSALARETQY
J: TRBJ2-5
V: TRBV2

CDR3: AGSLRVGNEKLF
J: TRBJ1-4
V: TRBV7-9

CDR3: ASSEWGSGETQY
J: TRBJ2-5
V: TRBV6-1

CDR3: ASSPRRYYEQY
J: TRBJ2-7
V: TRBV7-2

CDR3: ASSFAGEETQY
J: TRBJ2-5
V: TRBV7-2

CDR3: ASRSGINSGNTIY
J: TRBJ1-3
V: TRBV28

CDR3: ASSLHGRQVNTEAF
J: TRBJ1-1
V: TRBV5-1

CDR3: ASIGGGLSVTEAF
J: TRBJ1-1
V: TRBV28

CDR3: ASKRGTYGYT
J: TRBJ1-2
V: TRBV6-5

CDR3: ASSRDRSSYEQY
J: TRBJ2-7
V: TRBV6-6

CDR3: ASSHSYNEQF
J: TRBJ2-1
V: TRBV19

CDR3: ASSPQTGGGETQY
J: TRBJ2-5
V: TRBV18

CDR3: ASSTGIYYEQY
J: TRBJ2-7
V: TRBV18

CDR3: ASSYSGSLNEKLF
J: TRBJ1-4
V: TRBV6-6

CDR3: AWSSRANYGYT
J: TRBJ1-2
V: TRBV30

CDR3: ASSGGGQETQY
J: TRBJ2-5
V: TRBV2

CDR3: ASSQALGQGRSYEQY
J: .
V: TRBV4-1

CDR3: ATSWGGYSNQPQH
J: TRBJ1-5
V: TRBV15